Following are 28 T cell receptor beta chains from one sample sequenced in a study of blood T cells in healthy people across ages. Sample-barcoded 5' priming and a J-beta primer mix drove a second PCR of about 7 to 12 cycles. One entry per CDR3 protein, called by TCRdb with MiXCR from the 5' RACE reads. This table has about 1.5 million distinct CDR3 sequences, approximately 42% appearing once. Sequenced: blood. Receptor source: a woman under 30 in good health.

This clonotype was seen a few times. This rearrangement joins TRBV20-1 to TRBJ2-1; no clear D. This CDR3 is 12 amino acids long. The V gene lost 2 bases and the J gene lost 8 bases, with 10 bases spanning the gap. Germline CDR1 DFQATT, CDR2 SNEGSKA (reference sequence). The CDR3 DNA sequence: TGCAGTGCTAGACCTGGTTTCGATGAGCAGTTCTTC. As protein: CSARPGFDEQFF.

This chain links TRBV27 with TRBJ2-6; D not certain. The CDR3 totals 14 residues. Trimming took off 4 bases at V and 0 bases at J, with 4 bases between the two ends. Germline CDR1 and CDR2: MNHEY and SMNVEV (reference sequence). The CDR3 is CASSWNSGANVLTF. The CDR3 DNA reads as TGTGCCAGCAGTTGGAACTCTGGGGCCAACGTCCTGACTTTC.

The rearrangement links TRBV12-3 or TRBV12-4 to TRBJ1-4; 7 nucleotides line up with TRBD1. With V trimmed by 4 bases and J by 5 bases, 10 bases remained unmatched. This CDR3 has 16 amino acids. CDR3 sequence (DNA): TGTGCCAGCAGTTCAAGGGGGCGCGGACCCAATGAAAAACTGTTTTTT. Its protein is CASSSRGRGPNEKLFF.

Only a few counts were recorded for this clonotype. This rearrangement joins TRBV29-1 to TRBJ2-7; possibly TRBD2 for D (5 bases). Germline V gene sequence: CDR1 SQVTM, CDR2 ANQGSEA. CDR3 length equals 14 residues. V dropped 4 bases and J dropped 2 bases, with 15 bases sitting between them. DNA for the CDR3: TGCAGCGTTGTAATTGCGGGCCGACCCTACGAGCAGTACTTC. This gives the protein CSVVIAGRPYEQYF.

This clonotype was counted many times. The chain has TRBV4-2 and TRBJ1-2, with D uncertain. There are 16 residues in the CDR3. Germline V lookup: CDR1 LGHNA, CDR2 YNFKEQ. V shed 2 bases and J shed 4 bases, with 17 bases lying between them. The CDR3 loop reads CASSQSTGTGFYGYTF. CDR3 sequence (DNA): TGTGCCAGCAGCCAATCCACCGGCACGGGGTTCTATGGCTACACCTTC.

The chain joins TRBV12-5 to TRBJ2-3, with 7 positions matching TRBD1. This CDR3 is 16 amino acids long. J gave up 3 bases and V 3 bases, and 9 bases lay outside the gene matches. Germline CDR1 reads LGHNT; CDR2 reads FRNRAP. CDR3 region: CASGFRGPDPTDTQYF. Here the CDR3 DNA reads TGTGCTAGTGGTTTTAGGGGGCCCGACCCTACAGATACGCAGTATTTT.

The J gene is TRBJ2-5, the V gene TRBV7-2; 10 positions match TRBD1. The CDR3 is made up of 15 amino acids. Looked up from germline, CDR1 is SGHTA and CDR2 is FQGNSA. V dropped 5 bases and J dropped 11; count of bases not matched to a gene: 14. The CDR3 spells CASSSAGQGSNEQYF. In DNA form, the CDR3 reads TGTGCCAGCAGCAGTGCGGGACAGGGGAGCAATGAGCAGTACTTC. The full variable domain, its missing parts supplied by reference TRBV7-2 and TRBJ2-5, is GAGVSQSPSNKVTEKGKDVELRCDPISGHTALYWYRQSLGQGLEFLIYFQGNSAPDKSGLPSDRFSAERTGGSVSTLTIQRTQQEDSAVYLCASSSAGQGSNEQYFGPGTRLLVL.

The chain couples TRBV9 to TRBJ2-7; TRBD1 matches 8 bases. After removal of 4 bases from V and 2 bases from J, the junction contained 11 bases not matched to a gene. This CDR3 spans 16 amino acids. Germline V gene data show CDR1 as SGDLS and CDR2 as YYNGEE. The CDR3 protein is CASSPSIGTGTYEQYF. DNA of the CDR3: TGTGCCAGCAGCCCGAGCATCGGGACAGGCACCTACGAGCAGTACTTC.

The chain combines TRBV4-3 with TRBJ1-1; 9 positions agree with TRBD1. Germline V CDR1 and CDR2: LGHNA, YSLEER. This CDR3 is built from 16 residues. With V trimmed by 0 bases and J by 3 bases, 5 bases remained unmatched. The chain's CDR3 is CASSQDGQGSYTEAFF. DNA for the CDR3: TGCGCCAGCAGCCAAGATGGACAGGGGTCTTACACTGAAGCTTTCTTT.

In this sample, this clonotype turned up a few times. The CDR3 DNA sequence: TGTGCCAGCAGCTTATGGACGGGGGGATACAATGAGCAGTTCTTC. The encoded protein is CASSLWTGGYNEQFF. V is TRBV7-2 and J is TRBJ2-1; 7 nucleotides agree with TRBD2. V shed 2 bases and J 4 bases; nucleotides not matched to a gene: 5. The CDR3 has 15 amino acids. From germline, CDR1 is SGHTA and CDR2 FQGNSA.

This chain links TRBV7-2 with TRBJ1-2, with D perhaps TRBD1 (6 bases). The CDR3 covers 15 residues. The germline V and J ends were trimmed by 1 base and 5 bases, with 14 bases remaining between them. Germline V gene lookup returns CDR1 SGHTA and CDR2 FQGNSA. The DNA for the CDR3 is TGTGCCAGCAGCTTAGAAGGGGGTCCTTCGTATGGCTACACCTTC. Its translation is CASSLEGGPSYGYTF.

In regard to this clonotype: The junction departs from germline at one end; a sequencing error may be responsible. The chain employs TRBV27 and TRBJ1-2, with D perhaps matching TRBD1 (5 bases). Germline lookup yields CDR1 MNHEY and CDR2 SMNVEV (reference sequence). The CDR3 is 15 residues long. CDR3 DNA sequence: TGTGCCAGCAGTTTATGGGGGGGGACTAATTATGGCTACACCTTC. Translation gives CASSLWGGTNYGYTF.

V gene TRBV20-1 combines with J gene TRBJ1-4; D unresolved. CDR3 size: 14 residues. Germline V gene lookup returns CDR1 DFQATT and CDR2 SNEGSKA (reference sequence). Trimming pared 0 bases from V and 6 bases from J, leaving 11 bases between. CDR3 in amino acids: CSARDPRHDEKLFF. CDR3 sequence (DNA): TGCAGTGCTAGAGATCCCAGACACGATGAAAAACTGTTTTTT.

This sequence joins TRBV12-3 or TRBV12-4 and TRBJ2-1; 10 nucleotides match TRBD1. The J segment lost 0 bases and the V segment lost 6 bases, leaving 11 bases of the junction unmatched. CDR3 length: 18 residues. CDR3 nucleotide sequence: TGTGCCAGCAGCCCCGGGACAGGGGACTCAAGCTCCTACAATGAGCAGTTCTTC. As protein: CASSPGTGDSSSYNEQFF.

CDR3 coding DNA: TGCAGTGCTAAGTCTAGCTCCGTCGCAGATACGCAGTATTTT. This translates into CSAKSSSVADTQYF. J is TRBJ2-3 and V is TRBV20-1; perhaps TRBD2 as D (5 bases). Germline CDR1 and CDR2: DFQATT and SNEGSKA (reference sequence). Trimming pared 4 bases from V and 4 bases from J, leaving 15 bases between. The CDR3 is 14 residues long.

The rearrangement links TRBV2 to TRBJ2-2, with D maybe TRBD1 (5 bases). The CDR3 length is 14 residues. V lost 7 bases and J lost 4, with 13 bases in between. Germline V gene data show CDR1 as SNHLY and CDR2 as FYNNEI. CDR3 region: CASTWQGSTGELFF. As DNA, the CDR3 is TGTGCCAGCACCTGGCAGGGTAGCACCGGGGAGCTGTTTTTT.

The V call is TRBV29-1, the J call TRBJ2-6; D is ambiguous. CDR3 length: 13 residues. The germline V and J ends were trimmed by 7 bases and 0 bases, with 7 bases remaining between them. Germline assignment: CDR1 SQVTM and CDR2 ANQGSEA. The CDR3 protein is CSAATSGANVLTF. Written as DNA, the CDR3 is TGCAGCGCCGCGACCTCTGGGGCCAACGTCCTGACTTTC.

V and J are TRBV4-3 and TRBJ2-1, with TRBD2 as a possible D gene (5 bases). Trimming pared 3 bases from V and 6 bases from J, leaving 15 bases between. Germline CDR1 and CDR2: LGHNA and YSLEER. CDR3 length: 15 amino acids. The DNA of the CDR3 is TGCGCCAGCAGCCAGAGCTTGAGGGTCTCCAATGAGCAGTTCTTC. It is translated as CASSQSLRVSNEQFF.

V usage is TRBV30 and J usage is TRBJ1-4, with D possibly TRBD1 on 5 matching bases. Germline V gene lookup returns CDR1 GTSNPN and CDR2 SVGIG (reference sequence). Trimming took 3 bases from V and 5 from J, leaving 13 bases between them. The CDR3 consists of 14 residues. The CDR3 protein is CAWRRAGRNEKLFF. Here the CDR3 DNA reads TGTGCCTGGAGGCGGGCAGGGAGGAATGAAAAACTGTTTTTT.

A few counts support this clonotype. One junction end disagrees with the germline gene, perhaps due to a read error. This rearrangement joins TRBV11-2 to TRBJ2-1, with TRBD2 as a possible D gene (6 bases). Germline V gives CDR1 SGHAT, CDR2 FQNNGV. This CDR3 is built from 14 residues. CDR3 amino acids: CSSGSRTGGNEQFF. CDR3 bases: TGTTCCAGCGGGTCCCGGACTGGGGGGAATGAGCAGTTCTTC.

This clonotype was counted once. Its ends do not fully match the called genes, so a read error is possible. The gene calls are TRBV7-9 and TRBJ2-5, with a tentative D call TRBD1 (5 bases). This CDR3 is built from 13 residues. Germline CDR1 reads SEHNR; CDR2 reads FQNEAQ (reference sequence). DNA for the CDR3: TGTGTCAGCAGTCCAGGGTCCAGAGAGACCCAGTACTTC. Translated, it gives CVSSPGSRETQYF.

This chain links TRBV27 with TRBJ1-5; no clear D. CDR1 is MNHEY and CDR2 is SMNVEV in the germline V gene (reference sequence). CDR3 length: 14 residues. V shed 7 bases and J shed 0 bases, with 10 bases lying between them. The CDR3 coding sequence is TGTGCCAGCACCCTCGGGTTTAGCAATCAGCCCCAGCATTTT. The encoded protein is CASTLGFSNQPQHF.

The chain joins TRBV27 to TRBJ1-1; D remains ambiguous. CDR3 length equals 14 residues. In germline, CDR1 is MNHEY, CDR2 SMNVEV (reference sequence). V was shortened by 2 bases and J by 6 bases, with 13 bases between the two germline ends. CDR3 protein: CASSLVGIRAEAFF. DNA for the CDR3: TGTGCCAGCAGTTTAGTGGGGATAAGAGCTGAAGCTTTCTTT.

The sample holds one count of this clonotype. V gene TRBV7-9 combines with J gene TRBJ2-5, with 8 bases lining up with TRBD2. V lost 4 bases to trimming and J lost 7 bases; unmatched junction nucleotides: 11. Germline V gives CDR1 SEHNR, CDR2 FQNEAQ (reference sequence). CDR3 size: 15 residues. CDR3 DNA: TGTGCCAGCAGCTCAACCCTCGGGAGGGGGGCGACCCAGTACTTC. As protein: CASSSTLGRGATQYF.

This clonotype was observed a handful of times. This sequence joins TRBV11-2 and TRBJ2-3; D remains unclear. This CDR3 contains 18 residues. Germline V gene data show CDR1 as SGHAT and CDR2 as FQNNGV. Trimming left V 5 bases short and J 0 bases short, with 21 bases between. The CDR3 here is CASSRPYGTKGSTDTQYF. The DNA of the CDR3 is TGTGCCAGCAGCCGCCCGTACGGCACAAAGGGAAGCACAGATACGCAGTATTTT.

Points on this clonotype: At one end the junction does not follow the germline gene, possibly because of a read error. The rearrangement uses TRBV6-5 and TRBJ1-6, with D possibly TRBD1 on 5 matching bases. The CDR3 runs 14 residues. Germline CDR1 MNHEY, CDR2 SVGAGI. CDR3 residues: CTSSYSRGDSPLHF. The CDR3 nucleotides are TGTACCAGCAGTTACTCGAGGGGAGATTCACCCCTCCACTTT.

This clonotype was observed many times. V is TRBV29-1 and J is TRBJ1-1, with a tentative D call TRBD1 (5 bases). CDR3 length equals 15 residues. Trimming pared 3 bases from V and 0 bases from J, leaving 14 bases between. Germline V lookup: CDR1 SQVTM, CDR2 ANQGSEA. Written as DNA, the CDR3 is TGCAGCGTTGACGGCGGATGGGGCATGAACACTGAAGCTTTCTTT. It codes for CSVDGGWGMNTEAFF. Combining the CDR3 with reference TRBV29-1 and TRBJ1-1 gives the whole variable domain SAVISQKPSRDICQRGTSLTIQCQVDSQVTMMFWYRQQPGQSLTLIATANQGSEATYESGFVIDKFPISRPNLTFSTLTVSNMSPEDSSIYLCSVDGGWGMNTEAFFGQGTRLTVV.

In this sample, this clonotype turned up a few times. The rearrangement links TRBV4-1 to TRBJ2-7; maybe TRBD2 (6 bases). Trimming stripped 1 base from V and 2 bases from J, with 15 bases between. The CDR3 consists of 16 residues. Germline assignment: CDR1 MGHRA and CDR2 YSYEKL. The CDR3 DNA sequence: TGCGCCAGCAGCCAAGGGGCGGGACTTCCGACCTACGAGCAGTACTTC. This codes for CASSQGAGLPTYEQYF.